Each of the 28 T cell receptor beta chains below was sequenced from the same sample in a study of OX40 agonist ivuxolimab in advanced cancers. Sequencing was performed with immunoSEQ multiplex PCR; in TCRdb, only in-frame clones are kept and a portion is missing. This table has 75,000 to 100,000 clones, roughly 90% appearing once. Sequenced here: CD4+ or CD8+ T cells sorted from blood, sampled in a trial of the OX40 agonist ivuxolimab. The origin of the receptors is an adult with an advanced solid tumor such as melanoma, head and neck, liver or kidney cancer.

This rearrangement joins TRBV27 to TRBJ2-1, with a tentative D call TRBD2 (6 bases). The CDR3 extends over 15 amino acids. Trimming pared 8 bases from V and 4 bases from J, leaving 18 bases between. Germline V CDR1 and CDR2: MNHEY, SMNVEV (reference sequence). CDR3 nucleotide sequence: TGTGCCAGCCGTCTATCGGGAGTGACATACAATGAGCAGTTCTTC. This encodes CASRLSGVTYNEQFF.

This clone was found once. The chain joins TRBV28 to TRBJ2-7; 10 bases agree with TRBD1. Looked up from germline, CDR1 is MDHEN and CDR2 is SYDVKM. V shed 5 bases and J 3 bases; nucleotides not matched to a gene: 7. This CDR3 has 15 amino acids. Here the CDR3 DNA reads TGTGCCAGCAGTCTGCCCCGGGACAGGGGCTACGAGCAGTACTTC. It is translated as CASSLPRDRGYEQYF.

The V gene is TRBV9, the J gene TRBJ1-1; D gene ambiguous. V lost 0 bases, J lost 1 base, and 13 bases lay in between. The germline CDR1 and CDR2 sequences are SGDLS and YYNGEE. This CDR3 region has 16 residues. As DNA, the CDR3 is TGTGCCAGCAGCGTAGCTGGGTCGGCGGGGAACACTGAAGCTTTCTTT. Its translation: CASSVAGSAGNTEAFF. Full variable domain (outside the CDR3, taken from reference TRBV9 and TRBJ1-1): DSGVTQTPKHLITATGQRVTLRCSPRSGDLSVYWYQQSLDQGLQFLIQYYNGEERAKGNILERFSAQQFPDLHSELNLSSLELGDSALYFCASSVAGSAGNTEAFFGQGTRLTVV.

The V and J genes are TRBV10-2 and TRBJ2-5; D ambiguous. This CDR3 is built from 13 residues. CDR1 is WSHSY and CDR2 is SAAADI in the germline V gene. Trimming left V 0 bases short and J 5 bases short, with 7 bases between. The CDR3 DNA reads as TGCGCCAGCAGTGAGTCGCCGGAGGAGACCCAGTACTTC. It yields the protein CASSESPEETQYF.

This chain connects TRBV13 to TRBJ2-7; the D gene is possibly TRBD1 (6 bases). Trimming pared 6 bases from V and 5 bases from J, leaving 17 bases between. The CDR3 has 14 residues. Germline V gene sequence: CDR1 PRHDT, CDR2 FYEKMQ (reference sequence). CDR3 in amino acids: CASSYPAGVNEQYF. The CDR3 nucleotides are TGTGCCAGCAGTTACCCGGCAGGGGTAAACGAGCAGTACTTC.

The CDR3: CAWSQVGGWDGYTF. The CDR3 bases are TGTGCCTGGAGCCAGGTCGGGGGGTGGGATGGCTACACCTTC. V is TRBV30 and J is TRBJ1-2; maybe TRBD1 (5 bases). This CDR3 comprises 14 residues. Germline CDR1 reads GTSNPN; CDR2 reads SVGIG (reference sequence). With 3 bases removed from V and 6 bases from J, the gap between germline ends came to 17 bases.

The gene calls are TRBV12-5 and TRBJ2-7; D not resolved. From germline, CDR1 is LGHNT and CDR2 FRNRAP. The V end lost 1 base, the J end lost 2 bases, and 6 bases lay between the germline ends. This CDR3 has 13 residues. The CDR3 DNA follows: TGTGCTAGTGGTTTGGACCGGGCCTACGAGCAGTACTTC. This codes for CASGLDRAYEQYF.

DNA for the CDR3: TGTGCCAGCACCATACAGGGGGACCTTGCATCGCCCCAGCATTTT. Its protein product is CASTIQGDLASPQHF. The gene calls are TRBV5-6 and TRBJ1-5; 8 bases line up with TRBD1. Germline loops: CDR1 SGHDT, CDR2 YYEEEE. The CDR3 loop spans 15 amino acids. V lost 6 bases and J lost 9; bases outside the gene matches: 14. Looking up the rest from reference TRBV5-6 and TRBJ1-5 gives the full variable domain: DAGVTQSPTHLIKTRGQQVTLRCSPKSGHDTVSWYQQALGQGPQFIFQYYEEEERQRGNFPDRFSGHQFPNYSSELNVNALLLGDSALYLCASTIQGDLASPQHFGDGTRLSIL.

The chain links TRBV28 to TRBJ2-3; no definite D call. The CDR3 is 11 residues long. Trimming removed 1 base from V and 6 bases from J, with 2 bases in between. Germline CDR1 reads MDHEN; CDR2 reads SYDVKM. The CDR3 sequence: CASSLSDTQYF. The CDR3, as DNA: TGTGCCAGCAGTTTATCTGATACGCAGTATTTT.

The rearrangement joins TRBV28 to TRBJ1-1, with no clear D. V gave up 5 bases and J gave up 3 bases, with 10 bases separating them. Germline CDR1 is MDHEN and CDR2 is SYDVKM. CDR3 length: 13 residues. In DNA form, the CDR3 reads TGTGCCAGCAGTCTGCGACGGCACACTGAAGCTTTCTTT. It is translated as CASSLRRHTEAFF.

The genes are TRBV7-9 and TRBJ2-5, with TRBD1 identical over 7 bases. The CDR3 covers 16 residues. CDR1 is SEHNR, CDR2 FQNEAQ, per germline (reference sequence). V lost 4 bases to trimming and J lost 1 base; unmatched junction nucleotides: 9. This CDR3 reads CASSSRTTGPQETQYF. CDR3 in DNA: TGTGCCAGCAGCTCCAGAACGACAGGGCCCCAAGAGACCCAGTACTTC.

The chain joins TRBV4-1 to TRBJ1-6, with a weak D call TRBD1 (5 bases). Deletions cut 0 bases from V and 5 bases from J, with 11 bases between. In germline, CDR1 is MGHRA, CDR2 YSYEKL. The CDR3 totals 16 residues. The CDR3 DNA is TGCGCCAGCAGCCAAGAGAGCAGGGCTGATAATTCACCCCTCCACTTT. Its translation: CASSQESRADNSPLHF.

This chain uses TRBV7-9 with TRBJ2-1; D gene ambiguous. The CDR3 consists of 13 residues. Trimming cost V 5 bases and J 5 bases, with 10 bases left between them. Germline V gives CDR1 SEHNR, CDR2 FQNEAQ (reference sequence). CDR3 sequence reads: CASSPRGDNEQFF. CDR3 bases: TGTGCCAGCAGCCCCCGCGGTGACAATGAGCAGTTCTTC.

The chain joins TRBV7-3 to TRBJ2-7, with D possibly TRBD2 on 6 matching bases. The CDR3 consists of 15 residues. V shed 2 bases and J shed 5 bases, with 16 bases lying between them. Germline assignment: CDR1 SGHTA and CDR2 FQGTGA. CDR3 in amino acids: CASSLGGLTGDEQYF. CDR3 bases: TGTGCCAGCAGCTTAGGCGGTTTGACGGGGGACGAGCAGTACTTC.

The chain links TRBV14 to TRBJ2-7; D unresolved. The V and J ends lost 1 base and 4 bases respectively, with 5 bases between them. This CDR3 spans 12 amino acids. CDR1 SGHDN and CDR2 FVKESK come from the germline V gene. In DNA form, the CDR3 reads TGTGCCAGCAGCCAAGGAACATACGAGCAGTACTTC. Translated: CASSQGTYEQYF.

The V call is TRBV5-1, the J call TRBJ2-6; a possible D gene is TRBD1 (6 bases). Germline V gene lookup returns CDR1 SGHRS and CDR2 YFSETQ. CDR3 length equals 17 residues. V was clipped by 2 bases and J by 1 base, with 13 bases between them. CDR3 loop: CASSFQGFLSGANVLTF. CDR3 DNA: TGCGCCAGCAGCTTTCAGGGGTTCCTGTCTGGGGCCAACGTCCTGACTTTC.

The rearrangement uses TRBV27 and TRBJ2-1; 8 positions agree with TRBD1. The CDR3 is 15 residues long. V shed 2 bases and J 7 bases; nucleotides not matched to a gene: 7. CDR1 and CDR2 from the germline V gene are MNHEY and SMNVEV (reference sequence). CDR3 sequence (DNA): TGTGCCAGCAGTTTACGGCAGGGGGCGGTGAATGAGCAGTTCTTC. Translating gives CASSLRQGAVNEQFF.

The V and J genes are TRBV7-9 and TRBJ2-1; no clear D. This CDR3 region has 14 residues. Germline V gene data show CDR1 as SEHNR and CDR2 as FQNEAQ (reference sequence). V lost 5 bases, J lost 2 bases, and 10 bases lay in between. In DNA, the CDR3 is TGTGCCAGCAGCCTGGAGTCTACCTACAATGAGCAGTTCTTC. Its protein product is CASSLESTYNEQFF.

The chain links TRBV27 to TRBJ2-1, with 14 bases fitting TRBD2. Germline V CDR1 and CDR2: MNHEY, SMNVEV (reference sequence). The CDR3 spans 15 residues. The J segment lost 7 bases and the V segment lost 5 bases, leaving 4 bases of the junction unmatched. CDR3 protein: CASSPGTSGSNEQFF. The CDR3 DNA sequence: TGTGCCAGCAGTCCCGGGACTAGCGGGAGTAATGAGCAGTTCTTC.

The CDR3 here is CAWSVSRGTYEQYF. In nucleotides, the CDR3 is TGTGCCTGGAGTGTCTCCAGGGGTACCTACGAGCAGTACTTC. The chain couples TRBV30 to TRBJ2-7, with D perhaps matching TRBD1 (6 bases). V lost 0 bases and J 2 bases, leaving 11 bases between the germline ends. This CDR3 region has 14 residues. CDR1 is GTSNPN and CDR2 is SVGIG in the germline V gene (reference sequence).

The chain links TRBV2 to TRBJ2-7; 7 bases match TRBD1. CDR1 is SNHLY and CDR2 is FYNNEI in the germline V gene. The CDR3 length is 15 residues. The J segment lost 3 bases and the V segment lost 5 bases, leaving 10 bases of the junction unmatched. The CDR3 loop is CASSRMTGILYEQYF. The CDR3 DNA reads as TGTGCCAGCAGTCGAATGACAGGGATTCTCTACGAGCAGTACTTC.

The V gene is TRBV9, the J gene TRBJ2-7; a weak D match, TRBD2 (7 bases). V was clipped by 0 bases and J by 2 bases, with 9 bases between them. Germline values: CDR1 SGDLS, CDR2 YYNGEE. The CDR3 covers 14 residues. Here the CDR3 reads CASSVEGGPYEQYF. CDR3 in DNA: TGTGCCAGCAGCGTAGAGGGGGGGCCCTACGAGCAGTACTTC.

The genes are TRBV4-3 and TRBJ2-7; D uncertain. CDR3 size: 15 residues. The V end was cut by 1 base, the J end by 0 bases, with 10 bases between. CDR1 is LGHNA and CDR2 is YSLEER in the germline V gene. The CDR3 DNA reads as TGCGCCAGCAGCCAAGTACGAACACCCTCCTACGAGCAGTACTTC. This sequence encodes CASSQVRTPSYEQYF.

The rearrangement joins TRBV15 to TRBJ1-4; 7 bases match TRBD1. The V and J ends lost 3 bases and 8 bases, in that order; junction bases with no gene match: 12. This CDR3 spans 16 amino acids. The V gene's germline CDR1 is LNHNV and CDR2 YYDKDF (reference sequence). The CDR3 DNA reads TGTGCCACCAGCAGCAGCCTCTCCGGGACAGCCGAAAAACTGTTTTTT. This sequence encodes CATSSSLSGTAEKLFF.

This chain joins TRBV27 and TRBJ2-7; weak D call: TRBD1 (6 bases). Germline V gene data show CDR1 as MNHEY and CDR2 as SMNVEV (reference sequence). Trimming removed 4 bases from V and 0 bases from J, with 13 bases in between. The CDR3 runs to 15 residues. DNA of the CDR3: TGTGCCAGCAGTTCGCTAACAGGGAGCTCCTACGAGCAGTACTTC. This sequence encodes CASSSLTGSSYEQYF.

The V and J genes are TRBV5-6 and TRBJ2-3, with a tentative D call TRBD2 (6 bases). The CDR3 extends over 15 amino acids. V shed 0 bases and J shed 2 bases, with 10 bases lying between them. Germline V gene lookup returns CDR1 SGHDT and CDR2 YYEEEE. CDR3 sequence (DNA): TGTGCCAGCAGCTTGGGGCTGGGACTCACAGATACGCAGTATTTT. This encodes CASSLGLGLTDTQYF. Using reference TRBV5-6 and TRBJ2-3 for the parts outside the CDR3, the full variable domain is DAGVTQSPTHLIKTRGQQVTLRCSPKSGHDTVSWYQQALGQGPQFIFQYYEEEERQRGNFPDRFSGHQFPNYSSELNVNALLLGDSALYLCASSLGLGLTDTQYFGPGTRLTVL.

The chain links TRBV6-5 to TRBJ1-1, with 8 bases aligning to TRBD1. J was trimmed by 3 bases and V by 9 bases; bases with no gene match: 6. This CDR3 contains 13 residues. Germline CDR1 MNHEY, CDR2 SVGAGI. DNA of the CDR3: TGTGCCAGTACGAGACAGGGGTACACTGAAGCTTTCTTT. Translated: CASTRQGYTEAFF.

The rearrangement links TRBV19 to TRBJ1-2; D perhaps matches TRBD1 (5 bases). The CDR3 has 15 amino acids. V dropped 8 bases and J dropped 7 bases, with 23 bases sitting between them. From germline, CDR1 is LNHDA and CDR2 SQIVND (reference sequence). In DNA form, the CDR3 reads TGTGCCAGTGGACCCGGGACCACCGGTTACGGTGGCTACACCTTC. This codes for CASGPGTTGYGGYTF.